Below, 5 T cell receptor beta chains from the same sample are listed, as sequenced in a study of cytomegalovirus exposure and HLA in healthy donors. Primers included in the PCR were 60 Vbeta and 13 Jbeta primers. Data came from immunoSEQ multiplex PCR; TCRdb stores just in-frame clones and leaves some out. The sample lists more than 100,000 clones, around 79% occurring once. The sequenced material came from PBMCs. All receptors come from a woman in her 40s in good health and CMV-seronegative.

A note on this clone: Other DNA variants within this sample encode the same CDR3. V is TRBV18 and J is TRBJ1-5, with D uncertain. Trimming left V 3 bases short and J 5 bases short, with 8 bases between. Germline CDR1 KGHSH, CDR2 LQKENI. This CDR3 is built from 13 residues. CDR3 in DNA: TGTGCCAGCTCACCCGGGTCGGATCAGCCCCAGCATTTT. Translated: CASSPGSDQPQHF. The whole variable domain, filled in from reference TRBV18 and TRBJ1-5, reads NAGVMQNPRHLVRRRGQEARLRCSPMKGHSHVYWYRQLPEEGLKFMVYLQKENIIDESGMPKERFSAEFPKEGPSILRIQQVVRGDSAAYFCASSPGSDQPQHFGDGTRLSIL.

V is TRBV19 and J is TRBJ2-7, with a tentative D call TRBD2 (6 bases). V was clipped by 1 base and J by 6 bases, with 10 bases between them. Looked up from germline, CDR1 is LNHDA and CDR2 is SQIVND (reference sequence). This CDR3 region has 13 residues. CDR3 protein: CASSIVGSGEQYF. Here the CDR3 DNA reads TGTGCCAGTAGTATAGTTGGTAGCGGCGAGCAGTACTTC. The whole variable domain, remainder taken from reference TRBV19 and TRBJ2-7, is DGGITQSPKYLFRKEGQNVTLSCEQNLNHDAMYWYRQDPGQGLRLIYYSQIVNDFQKGDIAEGYSVSREKKESFPLTVTSAQKNPTAFYLCASSIVGSGEQYFGPGTRLTVT.

The chain joins TRBV28 to TRBJ2-5; D not certain. CDR1 is MDHEN and CDR2 is SYDVKM in the germline V gene. Between the trimmed V and J ends, which lost 2 bases and 5 bases, there was a span of 9 bases. The CDR3 covers 13 residues. CDR3 sequence reads: CASSLVSLETQYF. In DNA form, the CDR3 reads TGTGCCAGCAGTTTAGTATCTCTGGAGACCCAGTACTTC.

The J gene is TRBJ2-2, the V gene TRBV27; D remains unclear. V lost 0 bases and J 7 bases, leaving 9 bases between the germline ends. Germline-derived CDR1 and CDR2 are MNHEY and SMNVEV (reference sequence). The CDR3 extends over 14 amino acids. The CDR3 sequence is CASSLSPLLGELFF. CDR3 coding DNA: TGTGCCAGCAGTTTATCTCCACTGCTCGGGGAGCTGTTTTTT.

The sample holds a few counts of this clone. This specimen includes other DNA sequences encoding the same CDR3. This rearrangement joins TRBV6-1 to TRBJ2-7; 8 bases align to TRBD1. The CDR3 has 16 amino acids. Germline CDR1 and CDR2: MNHNS and SASEGT. J gave up 0 bases and V 0 bases, and 4 bases lay outside the gene matches. The CDR3 spells CASSEAGQAGSYEQYF. Here the CDR3 DNA reads TGTGCCAGCAGTGAAGCGGGACAGGCAGGCTCCTACGAGCAGTACTTC.